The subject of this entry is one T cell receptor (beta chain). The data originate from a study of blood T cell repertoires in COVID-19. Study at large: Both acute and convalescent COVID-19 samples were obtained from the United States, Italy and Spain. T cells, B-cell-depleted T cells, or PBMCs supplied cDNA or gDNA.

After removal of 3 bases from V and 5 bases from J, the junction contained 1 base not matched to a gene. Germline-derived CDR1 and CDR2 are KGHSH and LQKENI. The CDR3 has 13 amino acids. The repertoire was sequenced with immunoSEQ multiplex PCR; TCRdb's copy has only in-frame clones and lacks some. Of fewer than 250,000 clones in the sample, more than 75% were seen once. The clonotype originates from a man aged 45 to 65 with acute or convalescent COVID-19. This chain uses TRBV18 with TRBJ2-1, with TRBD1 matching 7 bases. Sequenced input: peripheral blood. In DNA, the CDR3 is TGTGCCAGCTCACCCGGGACAGACAATGAGCAGTTCTTC. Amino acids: CASSPGTDNEQFF.